This T cell receptor beta chain was captured in a study of T cell repertoires in cytomegalovirus infection. Trimming shortened V by 0 bases and J by 5 bases, and 14 bases separated the two germline ends. The CDR3 covers 16 residues. CDR1 MRHNA and CDR2 SNTAGT come from the germline V gene. As concerns this clonotype: What it binds is unknown.

Via MiXCR, TCRdb re-called the reads, giving one row per CDR3 protein. The sample records 900,000 to 950,000 distinct CDR3 sequences, about a third being singletons. The V call is TRBV6-4, the J call TRBJ2-1; the D is unclear. This material consisted of cultured CD8+ T cells from PBMCs, taken from culture after CMV antigen stimulation. The sequence came from a human donor in good health (CMV status not recorded). Some clones in this sample may be carry-over from other donors' samples. The CDR3 here is CASSDSSGATNNEQFF. The CDR3 DNA follows: TGTGCCAGCAGTGACTCGTCCGGTGCGACAAACAATGAGCAGTTCTTC.